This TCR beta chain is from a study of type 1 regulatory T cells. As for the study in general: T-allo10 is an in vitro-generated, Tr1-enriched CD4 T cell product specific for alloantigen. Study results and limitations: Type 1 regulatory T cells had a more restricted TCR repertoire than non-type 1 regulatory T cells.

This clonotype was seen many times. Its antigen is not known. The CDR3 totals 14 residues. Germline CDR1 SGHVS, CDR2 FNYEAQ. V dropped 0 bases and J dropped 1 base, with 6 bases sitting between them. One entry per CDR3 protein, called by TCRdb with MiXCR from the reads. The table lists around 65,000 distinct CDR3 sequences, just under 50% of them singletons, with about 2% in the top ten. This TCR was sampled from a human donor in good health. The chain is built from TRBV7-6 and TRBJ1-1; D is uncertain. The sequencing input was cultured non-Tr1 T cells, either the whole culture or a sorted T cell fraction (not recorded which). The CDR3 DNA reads TGTGCCAGCAGCTTAGCAGGGTGGAACACTGAAGCTTTCTTT. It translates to CASSLAGWNTEAFF.